These 15 T cell receptor beta chains were all obtained from the same sample, sequenced in a study of cytomegalovirus exposure and HLA in healthy donors. The PCR used 60 Vbeta and 13 Jbeta primers. The protocol was immunoSEQ multiplex PCR, while the TCRdb copy is restricted to in-frame clones and leaves out a portion. This sample carries about 280,000 clones, approximately 90% of them seen once, and the ten largest clones take about 2%. The sample was PBMCs. The receptors were sampled from a woman younger than 30 in good health and CMV-seronegative.

The chain links TRBV10-3 to TRBJ2-1; 7 bases match TRBD2. Germline values: CDR1 ENHRY, CDR2 SYGVKD. This CDR3 has 13 amino acids. V lost 10 bases and J lost 3; bases outside the gene matches: 6. The CDR3 DNA reads as TGTGCCAGTGAGGGAGGGATCTACAATGAGCAGTTCTTC. This encodes CASEGGIYNEQFF.

V and J are TRBV6-5 and TRBJ2-1, with TRBD2 matching 7 bases. V was pared by 2 bases and J by 4 bases, with 5 bases of the junction left unmatched. This CDR3 contains 15 residues. CDR1 is MNHEY and CDR2 is SVGAGI in the germline V gene. This CDR3 is CASSYLAGVYNEQFF. The CDR3 DNA sequence: TGTGCCAGCAGTTACCTGGCGGGGGTTTACAATGAGCAGTTCTTC.

The rearrangement links TRBV5-1 to TRBJ2-3; TRBD2 might be the D (5 bases). There are 16 residues in the CDR3. Trimming cost V 2 bases and J 0 bases, with 13 bases left between them. In germline, CDR1 is SGHRS, CDR2 YFSETQ. The CDR3 protein is CASSFGSGSSTDTQYF. The DNA of the CDR3 is TGCGCCAGCAGCTTCGGAAGCGGCTCTAGCACAGATACGCAGTATTTT.

The chain employs TRBV9 and TRBJ2-1; TRBD2 matches 8 bases. The CDR3 spans 13 residues. Looked up from germline, CDR1 is SGDLS and CDR2 is YYNGEE. V lost 6 bases to trimming and J lost 7 bases; unmatched junction nucleotides: 6. The CDR3 loop reads CASTGGPGNEQFF. CDR3 nucleotides: TGTGCCAGCACGGGGGGGCCGGGGAATGAGCAGTTCTTC.

The V and J genes are TRBV2 and TRBJ2-1, with D possibly matching TRBD2 (5 bases). CDR1 is SNHLY and CDR2 is FYNNEI in the germline V gene. Deletions cut 7 bases from V and 6 bases from J, with 13 bases between. This CDR3 is built from 13 residues. The CDR3 DNA reads TGTGCCAGCAATGTACGGACTGCCAATGAGCAGTTCTTC. It yields the protein CASNVRTANEQFF.

The chain employs TRBV25-1 and TRBJ1-4, with 8 positions matching TRBD1. Germline-derived CDR1 and CDR2 are MGHDK and SYGVNS. This CDR3 region has 15 residues. Trimming took 2 bases from V and 8 from J; bases not matched to a gene: 7. The CDR3 DNA follows: TGTGCCAGCAGTGAACGACAGGGGCTCGGCGAAAAACTGTTTTTT. It codes for CASSERQGLGEKLFF.

This chain uses TRBV5-6 with TRBJ2-5; weak D call: TRBD2 (6 bases). Germline loops: CDR1 SGHDT, CDR2 YYEEEE. V lost 0 bases and J lost 3, with 9 bases in between. The CDR3 spans 14 residues. The CDR3 protein is CASSLVGGEETQYF. The CDR3 DNA reads TGTGCCAGCAGCTTGGTGGGAGGTGAAGAGACCCAGTACTTC.

V is TRBV5-1 and J is TRBJ2-1; D may be TRBD1 (6 bases). The CDR3 sequence is 14 residues long. The V gene's germline CDR1 is SGHRS and CDR2 YFSETQ. With 4 bases removed from V and 9 bases from J, the gap between germline ends came to 17 bases. The CDR3 protein is CASSITGYGAEQFF. DNA for the CDR3: TGCGCCAGCAGCATTACAGGGTATGGGGCTGAGCAGTTCTTC. Based on the CDR3 plus reference TRBV5-1 and TRBJ2-1, the full variable domain is KAGVTQTPRYLIKTRGQQVTLSCSPISGHRSVSWYQQTPGQGLQFLFEYFSETQRNKGNFPGRFSGRQFSNSRSEMNVSTLELGDSALYLCASSITGYGAEQFFGPGTRLTVL.

V and J are TRBV29-1 and TRBJ1-2; D perhaps matches TRBD1 (5 bases). The CDR3 has 12 residues. Trimming left V 3 bases short and J 4 bases short, with 9 bases between. The germline CDR1 and CDR2 sequences are SQVTM and ANQGSEA. The CDR3 here is CSVDRQGYGYTF. The CDR3 DNA follows: TGCAGCGTTGATAGGCAGGGCTATGGCTACACCTTC.

There are a few counts of this clone. This chain joins TRBV5-1 and TRBJ2-1; TRBD2 matches at 11 bases. In germline, CDR1 is SGHRS, CDR2 YFSETQ. The CDR3 length is 15 residues. V gave up 7 bases and J gave up 9 bases; unmatched junction bases: 12. The CDR3 spells CASRSVAGGPGEQFF. The CDR3 DNA sequence: TGCGCCAGCCGGAGCGTAGCGGGGGGGCCCGGTGAGCAGTTCTTC.

This chain uses TRBV6-5 with TRBJ2-5; no definite D call. The V end was cut by 5 bases, the J end by 5 bases, with 15 bases between. From germline, CDR1 is MNHEY and CDR2 SVGAGI. The CDR3 is 14 amino acids. CDR3 sequence (DNA): TGTGCCAGCAGTCGTGGGCTACTTCCGGAGACCCAGTACTTC. As protein: CASSRGLLPETQYF.

The chain recombines TRBV7-5 with TRBJ2-7; TRBD2, the D gene given by the table, was not confirmed from the DNA. TRBV7-5 is deemed a pseudogene. This CDR3 is built from 18 residues. CDR3 in amino acids: CARSFYSRWEQGNYEQYF. In DNA form, the CDR3 reads TGTGCCAGAAGCTTCTATTCGCGGTGGGAGCAAGGGAACTACGAGCAGTACTTC.

The V call is TRBV6-5, the J call TRBJ1-2, with 9 bases that match TRBD1. With V trimmed by 4 bases and J by 2 bases, 5 bases remained unmatched. Germline assignment: CDR1 MNHEY and CDR2 SVGAGI. The CDR3 is made up of 15 amino acids. In DNA form, the CDR3 reads TGTGCCAGCAGTTTAACAGGGGGCAACAACTATGGCTACACCTTC. Protein product: CASSLTGGNNYGYTF.

The V and J genes are TRBV29-1 and TRBJ2-3, with D unresolved. CDR1 is SQVTM and CDR2 is ANQGSEA in the germline V gene. Trimming left V 4 bases short and J 3 bases short, with 11 bases between. The CDR3 has 13 residues. CDR3 nucleotides: TGCAGCGTTGGGGCCGATCGGACAGATACGCAGTATTTT. It is translated as CSVGADRTDTQYF.

The chain has TRBV27 and TRBJ2-1, with 11 nucleotides matching TRBD2. V gave up 3 bases and J gave up 6 bases; unmatched junction bases: 4. This CDR3 has 15 amino acids. Germline assignment: CDR1 MNHEY and CDR2 SMNVEV (reference sequence). The CDR3 spells CASSFIAGGANEQFF. The DNA of the CDR3 is TGTGCCAGCAGTTTTATAGCGGGGGGGGCCAATGAGCAGTTCTTC.